This entry lists 10 T cell receptor beta chains sequenced from one sample in a study of PD-1 blockade in classical Hodgkin lymphoma (dated by TCRdb to 2018 to 2020). What the time point label conveys for this sample: cycle 4 day 1 (C4D1), after around six weeks of nivolumab. Every trial patient had relapsed following autologous stem cell transplantation, and prior brentuximab vedotin exposure was what differed among cohorts A, B and C. Library construction relied on the immunoSEQ multiplex PCR assay. Sourced from immuneACCESS, this table was stored by TCRdb with only in-frame sequences that have V and J called. A share of the clones is absent; for the studies checked, an unresolved V gene accounts for under half, and the remainder has no known explanation. The sample table shows about 38,000 clones, and 77% are seen once. Together, the top ten hold 7.5% to 10% of the sample. The sample here was peripheral blood mononuclear cells (PBMCs), taken before the fourth cycle of nivolumab. These receptors all come from a human donor with classical Hodgkin lymphoma.

The V and J genes are TRBV6-5 and TRBJ1-2; the match to TRBD1 covers 9 bases. Losses at the gene ends were 6 bases for V and 7 bases for J; bases not matched to a gene: 6. The CDR3 sequence is 13 residues long. Germline V gene data show CDR1 as MNHEY and CDR2 as SVGAGI. The chain's CDR3 is CASSTGQGGGYTF. In nucleotides, the CDR3 is TGTGCCAGCAGCACGGGACAGGGCGGTGGCTACACCTTC.

The rearrangement links TRBV5-4 to TRBJ2-3; 12 bases are a match to TRBD1. Per the germline V gene, CDR1 is SGHNT and CDR2 is YYREEE (reference sequence). V trimming: 3 bases; J trimming: 5 bases; junction bases outside the gene matches: 7. The CDR3 covers 16 residues. The chain's CDR3 is CASSSPGQGAGDTQYF. The CDR3 region has the DNA TGTGCCAGCAGCTCTCCGGGACAGGGGGCGGGAGATACGCAGTATTTT.

The chain links TRBV9 to TRBJ2-2; TRBD2 matches at 9 bases. V trimming: 4 bases; J trimming: 5 bases; junction bases outside the gene matches: 6. This CDR3 comprises 15 residues. CDR1 SGDLS and CDR2 YYNGEE come from the germline V gene. The CDR3: CASSSGLARTGELFF. The CDR3 DNA sequence: TGTGCCAGCAGCAGTGGACTAGCGCGTACCGGGGAGCTGTTTTTT.

This sequence joins TRBV28 and TRBJ2-5; D unclear. V lost 4 bases and J lost 4, with 13 bases in between. Germline CDR1 MDHEN, CDR2 SYDVKM. The CDR3 length is 14 residues. CDR3 in amino acids: CASSSRWVPETQYF. The CDR3 DNA sequence: TGTGCCAGCAGTTCCCGGTGGGTGCCAGAGACCCAGTACTTC.

In DNA, the CDR3 is TGCGCCAGCACCTACCATCCCGGGAGCAATCAGCCCCAGCATTTT. It specifies CASTYHPGSNQPQHF. The rearrangement joins TRBV5-1 to TRBJ1-5; no reliable D call. Trimming left V 6 bases short and J 1 base short, with 14 bases between. CDR1 is SGHRS and CDR2 is YFSETQ in the germline V gene. CDR3 size: 15 residues.

The V and J genes are TRBV5-1 and TRBJ1-5; the D is unclear. The germline V gene encodes CDR1 SGHRS and CDR2 YFSETQ. Trimming removed 4 bases from V and 8 bases from J, with 10 bases in between. This CDR3 is 12 amino acids long. CDR3 protein: CASSPQREPQHF. CDR3 sequence (DNA): TGCGCCAGCAGCCCCCAGAGGGAGCCCCAGCATTTT.

The chain uses TRBV7-9 and TRBJ2-3; D unclear. Germline lookup yields CDR1 SEHNR and CDR2 FQNEAQ (reference sequence). The CDR3 is made up of 12 amino acids. Trimming took off 5 bases at V and 2 bases at J, with 5 bases between the two ends. DNA of the CDR3: TGTGCCAGCAGCCTTGACACAGATACGCAGTATTTT. Translated: CASSLDTDTQYF.

This chain uses TRBV5-6 with TRBJ2-1, with a tentative D call TRBD1 (8 bases). CDR1 and CDR2 from the germline V gene are SGHDT and YYEEEE. CDR3 length equals 14 residues. V was trimmed by 7 bases and J by 4 bases, leaving 15 bases between them. CDR3 amino acids: CASERDRTYNEQFF. The CDR3 region has the DNA TGTGCCAGCGAGCGGGACAGGACTTACAATGAGCAGTTCTTC.

This clone occurred a few times. The V call is TRBV19, the J call TRBJ2-1, with unresolved D. The CDR3 consists of 13 residues. The V and J ends lost 9 bases and 2 bases respectively, with 11 bases between them. Germline V gene data show CDR1 as LNHDA and CDR2 as SQIVND (reference sequence). This chain's CDR3 is CASSGPAYNEQFF. As DNA, the CDR3 is TGTGCCAGCTCAGGACCGGCCTACAATGAGCAGTTCTTC.

The chain recombines TRBV10-3 with TRBJ2-5; D is unclear. Trimming left V 5 bases short and J 3 bases short, with 13 bases between. Per germline, CDR1 ENHRY and CDR2 SYGVKD. The CDR3 covers 14 residues. CDR3 DNA sequence: TGTGCCATCAGTCCCCGGGTTAAGGAAGAGACCCAGTACTTC. Protein sequence: CAISPRVKEETQYF.